The entry below describes one T cell receptor beta chain. As yet, its antigen is unknown. Time point here: sample taken at primary tumor resection. The data stem from a study of spatial heterogeneity in lung cancer. Looking at the study overall: Detected sequences consistently included more beta-chain ones than alpha-chain ones.

Trimming took 3 bases from V and 0 from J, leaving 6 bases between them. This CDR3 is 15 amino acids long. Notes on the study in general: Ubiquitous and regional expanded TCR counts mirrored ubiquitous and regional nonsynonymous mutation counts, respectively. For expanded intratumoral alpha and beta TCRs, counts tracked tumor mutation counts. Estimates put coverage of tumor T cells 5.5% to 8% for alpha and approximately 14% for beta chains.

TCRdb re-called the 5' RACE reads through MiXCR, storing one row per CDR3 protein. Counted here are roughly 5,700 distinct CDR3 sequences, around 15% occurring once; the ten biggest clones make up roughly a tenth. This chain links TRBV12-3 or TRBV12-4 with TRBJ2-6, with D unclear. This specimen consisted of lung tumor tissue, obtained at surgery. The clonotype was recovered from a male donor with early-stage non-small cell lung cancer. CDR3 loop: CASSLIGSGANVLTF. In DNA form, the CDR3 reads TGTGCCAGCAGTTTGATAGGCTCTGGGGCCAACGTCCTGACTTTC.